These 23 T cell receptor beta chains share one sample of origin, sequenced in a study of blood T cell repertoires in COVID-19. Sequenced by immunoSEQ multiplex PCR; TCRdb stores in-frame clones only, minus some. The table records more than 200,000 clones, 84% of them present only once. Sequences were obtained from peripheral blood. All receptors derive from a man between 60 and 75 years old with acute or convalescent COVID-19.

This chain connects TRBV6-5 to TRBJ1-5; D may be TRBD1 (5 bases). The CDR3 is 15 amino acids. CDR1 MNHEY and CDR2 SVGAGI come from the germline V gene. V gave up 6 bases and J gave up 4 bases, with 16 bases separating them. The CDR3 here is CASRTPGAGNQPQHF. As DNA, the CDR3 is TGTGCCAGCAGGACCCCCGGGGCGGGGAATCAGCCCCAGCATTTT.

The chain links TRBV11-2 to TRBJ2-2; 9 bases are shared with TRBD2. V lost 2 bases and J lost 7; bases outside the gene matches: 8. CDR3 size: 16 residues. From germline, CDR1 is SGHAT and CDR2 FQNNGV. CDR3: CASSLNQRGDSGELFF. The DNA for the CDR3 is TGTGCCAGCAGCTTAAACCAGCGGGGGGATAGCGGGGAGCTGTTTTTT.

V is TRBV19 and J is TRBJ1-2; D possibly corresponds to TRBD1 (5 bases). The germline V gene encodes CDR1 LNHDA and CDR2 SQIVND (reference sequence). Deletions cut 5 bases from V and 4 bases from J, with 11 bases between. There are 13 residues in the CDR3. CDR3 amino acids: CASSFRASYGYTF. The CDR3 coding sequence is TGTGCCAGTAGTTTCAGGGCCTCCTATGGCTACACCTTC.

The J gene is TRBJ2-2, the V gene TRBV5-4, with TRBD1 identical over 7 bases. Germline CDR1 is SGHNT and CDR2 is YYREEE (reference sequence). The CDR3 runs to 14 residues. Trimming removed 4 bases from V and 4 bases from J; junction bases left unmatched: 4. CDR3 nucleotides: TGTGCCAGCAGCCACAGGGGAAGCACCGGGGAGCTGTTTTTT. This codes for CASSHRGSTGELFF.

The chain uses TRBV6-2 or TRBV6-3 and TRBJ1-5; 9 bases are a match to TRBD1. V was clipped by 6 bases and J by 6 bases; unmatched bases: 9. This CDR3 spans 15 amino acids. CDR1 is MNHEY and CDR2 is SVGEGT in the germline V gene. CDR3 sequence (DNA): TGTGCCAGCAGCCTACAGGGGGCTAGGAGTCAGCCCCAGCATTTT. Residues: CASSLQGARSQPQHF.

This clone appeared a single time. The genes are TRBV20-1 and TRBJ1-1; maybe TRBD1 (5 bases). The ends were cut back, 6 bases at V and 6 bases at J, with 11 bases in the middle. Germline CDR1 and CDR2: DFQATT and SNEGSKA (reference sequence). This CDR3 is built from 11 residues. DNA for the CDR3: TGCAGTGCCAGGGTGGCCCCTGAAGCTTTCTTT. Translated, it gives CSARVAPEAFF.

The chain couples TRBV11-2 to TRBJ2-7; maybe TRBD1 (6 bases). The germline gives CDR1 SGHAT, CDR2 FQNNGV. V shed 1 base and J shed 0 bases, with 13 bases lying between them. This CDR3 has 16 residues. In DNA, the CDR3 is TGTGCCAGCAGCTTAGGCCGACAGGCCTACTCCTACGAGCAGTACTTC. This gives the protein CASSLGRQAYSYEQYF.

This chain links TRBV5-4 with TRBJ2-3; the D is unclear. Germline assignment: CDR1 SGHNT and CDR2 YYREEE (reference sequence). With 2 bases removed from V and 1 base from J, the gap between germline ends came to 2 bases. This CDR3 is built from 12 residues. The CDR3 DNA follows: TGTGCCAGCAGCTTCGGCACAGATACGCAGTATTTT. Amino acid sequence: CASSFGTDTQYF.

The V and J genes are TRBV29-1 and TRBJ2-3, with 7 bases that match TRBD1. Germline lookup yields CDR1 SQVTM and CDR2 ANQGSEA. This CDR3 is built from 14 residues. The V segment lost 5 bases and the J segment 3 bases; nucleotides outside the gene matches: 8. CDR3 DNA sequence: TGCAGCGTTTCGGCCAGCAGGGGGACAGATACGCAGTATTTT. Translating it yields CSVSASRGTDTQYF.

This sequence joins TRBV19 and TRBJ2-3; tentative D call: TRBD1 (6 bases). The V gene's germline CDR1 is LNHDA and CDR2 SQIVND (reference sequence). The CDR3 runs 16 residues. The V and J ends lost 2 bases and 0 bases respectively, with 12 bases between them. The CDR3 sequence is CASSIIQGVSTDTQYF. CDR3 DNA: TGTGCCAGTAGTATAATACAGGGAGTGAGCACAGATACGCAGTATTTT. Filled out from reference TRBV19 and TRBJ2-3, the complete variable domain reads DGGITQSPKYLFRKEGQNVTLSCEQNLNHDAMYWYRQDPGQGLRLIYYSQIVNDFQKGDIAEGYSVSREKKESFPLTVTSAQKNPTAFYLCASSIIQGVSTDTQYFGPGTRLTVL.

The chain carries TRBV3-1 (or the pseudogene TRBV3-2) and TRBJ2-3, with 11 bases matching TRBD2. V lost 2 bases, J lost 0 bases, and 4 bases stayed unmatched. The CDR3 runs 17 residues. Germline values: CDR1 LGHDT, CDR2 YNNKEL (reference sequence). CDR3 sequence (DNA): TGTGCCAGCAGCCAAACTGGGACTAGCGGAAGCACAGATACGCAGTATTTT. Encoded protein: CASSQTGTSGSTDTQYF.

This clone came up once. The rearrangement uses TRBV20-1 and TRBJ2-7; 8 nucleotides agree with TRBD2. Germline trimming cut 3 bases from V and 3 bases from J; bases unmatched to any gene: 10. Germline CDR1 reads DFQATT; CDR2 reads SNEGSKA (reference sequence). The CDR3 spans 15 residues. CDR3 DNA sequence: TGCAGTGCTAGTGGGGCAGTAGCGGGGATCTACGAGCAGTACTTC. As protein: CSASGAVAGIYEQYF.

The rearrangement links TRBV14 to TRBJ2-7; D is perhaps TRBD2 (6 bases). Germline loops: CDR1 SGHDN, CDR2 FVKESK. The CDR3 extends over 17 amino acids. Trimming removed 1 base from V and 0 bases from J, with 16 bases in between. CDR3 nucleotides: TGTGCCAGCAGCCAAGTCGTTGGGACTCATCGCTCCTACGAGCAGTACTTC. Its protein product is CASSQVVGTHRSYEQYF.

The rearrangement links TRBV19 to TRBJ1-3; no reliable D call. V lost 1 base and J 7 bases, leaving 20 bases between the germline ends. The CDR3 consists of 17 residues. Germline V gene sequence: CDR1 LNHDA, CDR2 SQIVND (reference sequence). The CDR3, as DNA: TGTGCCAGTAGTATAGGTGGGCATCCCTCCCCCAGGAACACCATATATTTT. It yields the protein CASSIGGHPSPRNTIYF. Full variable domain (rest looked up from reference TRBV19 and TRBJ1-3): DGGITQSPKYLFRKEGQNVTLSCEQNLNHDAMYWYRQDPGQGLRLIYYSQIVNDFQKGDIAEGYSVSREKKESFPLTVTSAQKNPTAFYLCASSIGGHPSPRNTIYFGEGSWLTVV.

J is TRBJ2-7 and V is TRBV3-1 (or the pseudogene TRBV3-2); TRBD1 agrees at 11 bases. The CDR3 runs to 15 residues. The trim removed 4 bases at V and 3 bases at J, leaving 5 bases unmatched. CDR1 LGHDT and CDR2 YNNKEL come from the germline V gene (reference sequence). CDR3 amino acids: CASSPTGQGGYEQYF. CDR3 coding DNA: TGTGCCAGCAGCCCCACGGGACAGGGGGGCTACGAGCAGTACTTC.

V gene TRBV5-1 combines with J gene TRBJ2-1, with TRBD1 as a possible D gene (6 bases). The CDR3 contains 12 residues. The germline gives CDR1 SGHRS, CDR2 YFSETQ. V was shortened by 3 bases and J by 7 bases, with 8 bases between the two germline ends. This CDR3 reads CASSSGQNEQFF. The CDR3 nucleotides are TGCGCCAGCAGCTCAGGACAGAATGAGCAGTTCTTC.

The chain carries TRBV10-3 and TRBJ2-3; 10 positions agree with TRBD2. CDR3 length: 17 amino acids. Germline V gene data show CDR1 as ENHRY and CDR2 as SYGVKD. Trimming removed 3 bases from V and 2 bases from J; junction bases left unmatched: 8. The DNA of the CDR3 is TGTGCCATCAGTGACCAAGAACTAGCGGGGCACACAGATACGCAGTATTTT. Residues: CAISDQELAGHTDTQYF.

V is TRBV5-1 and J is TRBJ2-7; 7 nucleotides agree with TRBD1. Germline V gene data show CDR1 as SGHRS and CDR2 as YFSETQ. The CDR3 loop spans 14 amino acids. V lost 1 base to trimming and J lost 3 bases; unmatched junction nucleotides: 4. In nucleotides, the CDR3 is TGCGCCAGCAGCTTGTCTTCAGGGGGCTACGAGCAGTACTTC. Residues: CASSLSSGGYEQYF.

The chain carries TRBV2 and TRBJ2-7; TRBD1 agrees at 8 bases. The germline CDR1 and CDR2 sequences are SNHLY and FYNNEI. J was trimmed by 2 bases and V by 6 bases; bases with no gene match: 6. The CDR3 runs 14 residues. The CDR3 nucleotides are TGTGCCAGCAGCCCCCGGACAGGGACCTACGAGCAGTACTTC. Its protein is CASSPRTGTYEQYF.

The chain uses TRBV11-2 and TRBJ1-2; 7 nucleotides agree with TRBD1. V dropped 4 bases and J dropped 4; count of bases not matched to a gene: 9. Germline CDR1 and CDR2: SGHAT and FQNNGV. This CDR3 region has 15 residues. The CDR3 DNA follows: TGTGCCAGCAGCTCGTTCGCAGGGGGGACCTATGGCTACACCTTC. Residues: CASSSFAGGTYGYTF.

The chain couples TRBV5-1 to TRBJ2-7; possible D gene TRBD1, 5 bases. Between the trimmed V and J ends, which lost 0 bases and 5 bases, there was a span of 12 bases. The germline gives CDR1 SGHRS, CDR2 YFSETQ. CDR3 length equals 14 residues. The chain's CDR3 is CASSLGEQVHEQYF. The CDR3 region has the DNA TGCGCCAGCAGCTTGGGGGAACAGGTGCACGAGCAGTACTTC.

The chain combines TRBV7-9 with TRBJ2-7; TRBD2 matches at 7 bases. CDR3 length: 13 residues. Germline-derived CDR1 and CDR2 are SEHNR and FQNEAQ (reference sequence). Trimming took 6 bases from V and 6 from J; bases not matched to a gene: 8. In DNA form, the CDR3 reads TGTGCCAGCAGACCAGGACTAGTCCGCGAGCAGTACTTC. Its translation: CASRPGLVREQYF.

This clone was seen many times. The chain joins TRBV6-5 to TRBJ1-3; D is perhaps TRBD1 (6 bases). The CDR3 loop spans 12 amino acids. Germline assignment: CDR1 MNHEY and CDR2 SVGAGI. V lost 8 bases and J 4 bases, leaving 9 bases between the germline ends. CDR3 sequence reads: CASGGSGNTIYF. CDR3 sequence (DNA): TGTGCCAGCGGGGGCAGCGGAAACACCATATATTTT.